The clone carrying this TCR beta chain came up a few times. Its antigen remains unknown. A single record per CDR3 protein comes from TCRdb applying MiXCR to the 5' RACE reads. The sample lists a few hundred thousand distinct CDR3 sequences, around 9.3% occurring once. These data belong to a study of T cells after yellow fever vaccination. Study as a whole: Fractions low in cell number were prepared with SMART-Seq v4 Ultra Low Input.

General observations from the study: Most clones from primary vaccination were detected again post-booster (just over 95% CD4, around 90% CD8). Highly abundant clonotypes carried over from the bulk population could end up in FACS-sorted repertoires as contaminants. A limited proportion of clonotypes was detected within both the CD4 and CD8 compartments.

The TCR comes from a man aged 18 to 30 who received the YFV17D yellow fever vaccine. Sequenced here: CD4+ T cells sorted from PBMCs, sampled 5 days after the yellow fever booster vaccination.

The DNA of the CDR3 is TGTGCCAGCAGCCCGTCGGGATGGCAGCTGGATACGCAGTATTTT. It yields the protein CASSPSGWQLDTQYF. The chain joins TRBV9 to TRBJ2-3; D is possibly TRBD2 (5 bases). Between the trimmed V and J ends, which lost 4 bases and 6 bases, there was a span of 18 bases. The CDR3 has 15 amino acids. Germline V gene sequence: CDR1 SGDLS, CDR2 YYNGEE.